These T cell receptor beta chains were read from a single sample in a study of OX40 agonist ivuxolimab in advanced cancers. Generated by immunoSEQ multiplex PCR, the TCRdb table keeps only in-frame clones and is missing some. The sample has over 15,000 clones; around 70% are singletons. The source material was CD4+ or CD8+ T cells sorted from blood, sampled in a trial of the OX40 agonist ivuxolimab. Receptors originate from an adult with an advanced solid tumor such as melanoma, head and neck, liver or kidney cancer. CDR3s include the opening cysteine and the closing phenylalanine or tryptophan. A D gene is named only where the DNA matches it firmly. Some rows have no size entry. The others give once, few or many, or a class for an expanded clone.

cdr3_aa: CASSLLGGSYNEQFF
cdr3_nt: TGTGCCAGCAGTTTATTGGGAGGCTCCTACAATGAGCAGTTCTTC
j_call: TRBJ2-1
clone_size: few
d_call: NA
v_call: TRBV27

cdr3_aa: CASSIAPGTEAFF
cdr3_nt: TGTGCCAGTAGTATAGCCCCGGGGACTGAAGCTTTCTTT
j_call: TRBJ1-1
clone_size: NA
d_call: NA
v_call: TRBV19

cdr3_aa: CASSERGETGRQPQHF
cdr3_nt: TGCGCCAGCAGTGAGAGGGGGGAGACAGGGAGGCAGCCCCAGCATTTT
j_call: TRBJ1-5
clone_size: NA
d_call: TRBD1
v_call: TRBV10-2

cdr3_aa: CASSLLGSGGEKLFF
cdr3_nt: TGTGCCAGCAGCTTACTCGGGTCCGGAGGGGAAAAACTGTTTTTT
j_call: TRBJ1-4
clone_size: NA
d_call: NA
v_call: TRBV7-2

cdr3_aa: CASLDGGDIGNTIYF
cdr3_nt: TGTGCCAGCTTGGACGGGGGCGATATCGGAAACACCATATATTTT
j_call: TRBJ1-3
clone_size: NA
d_call: NA
v_call: TRBV7-6

cdr3_aa: CASSLRTSGTGELFF
cdr3_nt: TGTGCCAGCAGTTTACGGACTAGCGGAACCGGGGAGCTGTTTTTT
j_call: TRBJ2-2
clone_size: NA
d_call: TRBD2
v_call: TRBV27

cdr3_aa: CASSITAGNTDTQYF
cdr3_nt: TGTGCCAGTAGTATAACGGCGGGGAACACAGATACGCAGTATTTT
j_call: TRBJ2-3
clone_size: once
d_call: NA
v_call: TRBV19

cdr3_aa: CASKTLFGGALGTEAFF
cdr3_nt: TGTGCCAGCAAGACCCTTTTTGGGGGGGCCTTGGGGACTGAAGCTTTCTTT
j_call: TRBJ1-1
clone_size: few
d_call: NA
v_call: TRBV27

cdr3_aa: CASSVAVGYEQYF
cdr3_nt: TGTGCCAGCAGCGTAGCGGTCGGCTACGAGCAGTACTTC
j_call: TRBJ2-7
clone_size: once
d_call: NA
v_call: TRBV9

cdr3_aa: CASSWDPSSGNTIYF
cdr3_nt: TGTGCCAGCAGCTGGGACCCTAGCTCTGGAAACACCATATATTTT
j_call: TRBJ1-3
clone_size: NA
d_call: NA
v_call: TRBV11-2

cdr3_aa: CASSTGLAEETQYF
cdr3_nt: TGTGCCAGTAGTACCGGACTAGCGGAAGAGACCCAGTACTTC
j_call: TRBJ2-5
clone_size: once
d_call: TRBD2
v_call: TRBV19

cdr3_aa: CASSSTYEQYF
cdr3_nt: TGTGCCAGCAGTTCCACCTACGAGCAGTACTTC
j_call: TRBJ2-7
clone_size: few
d_call: NA
v_call: TRBV6-5

cdr3_aa: CASSPQVAGGPGGELFF
cdr3_nt: TGTGCCAGCTCCCCCCAGGTAGCGGGGGGGCCGGGCGGGGAGCTGTTTTTT
j_call: TRBJ2-2
clone_size: once
d_call: TRBD2
v_call: TRBV5-4

cdr3_aa: CASSGRDSSYEQYF
cdr3_nt: TGTGCCAGCAGCGGACGGGACAGCTCCTACGAGCAGTACTTC
j_call: TRBJ2-7
clone_size: NA
d_call: TRBD1
v_call: TRBV9

cdr3_aa: CASSQDVGLSDTQYF
cdr3_nt: TGCGCCAGCAGCCAAGACGTAGGACTCTCGGATACGCAGTATTTT
j_call: TRBJ2-3
clone_size: NA
d_call: NA
v_call: TRBV4-1

cdr3_aa: CASSLRDTEAFF
cdr3_nt: TGTGCCAGCAGCTTGCGGGACACTGAAGCTTTCTTT
j_call: TRBJ1-1
clone_size: NA
d_call: NA
v_call: TRBV5-5

cdr3_aa: CASSPAPGWDTEAFF
cdr3_nt: TGTGCCAGCAGTCCAGCCCCCGGATGGGACACTGAAGCTTTCTTT
j_call: TRBJ1-1
clone_size: NA
d_call: NA
v_call: TRBV28

cdr3_aa: CASSSETGPPYEQYF
cdr3_nt: TGTGCCAGCAGCTCGGAGACAGGGCCCCCCTACGAGCAGTACTTC
j_call: TRBJ2-7
clone_size: few
d_call: TRBD1
v_call: TRBV7-8

cdr3_aa: CASSDEWAIDEQFF
cdr3_nt: TGCGCCAGCAGCGACGAATGGGCTATAGATGAGCAGTTCTTC
j_call: TRBJ2-1
clone_size: NA
d_call: NA
v_call: TRBV10-1

cdr3_aa: CASSPTGPGTDTEAFF
cdr3_nt: TGTGCCAGCAGCCCCACCGGTCCGGGGACTGACACTGAAGCTTTCTTT
j_call: TRBJ1-1
clone_size: NA
d_call: NA
v_call: TRBV9

cdr3_aa: CASSKRDTYYEQYF
cdr3_nt: TGTGCCAGCAGCAAACGGGACACGTACTACGAGCAGTACTTC
j_call: TRBJ2-7
clone_size: NA
d_call: NA
v_call: TRBV21-1

cdr3_aa: CASSLGRESNQPQHF
cdr3_nt: TGTGCCAGCAGCTTGGGCAGGGAAAGCAATCAGCCCCAGCATTTT
j_call: TRBJ1-5
clone_size: NA
d_call: NA
v_call: TRBV5-4

cdr3_aa: CASSYDGSPYNEQFF
cdr3_nt: TGTGCCAGCAGTTACGACGGTAGCCCTTACAATGAGCAGTTCTTC
j_call: TRBJ2-1
clone_size: NA
d_call: NA
v_call: TRBV6-5

cdr3_aa: CASSFSHTGELFF
cdr3_nt: TGTGCCAGCAGCTTCAGTCACACCGGGGAGCTGTTTTTT
j_call: TRBJ2-2
clone_size: NA
d_call: NA
v_call: TRBV11-2

cdr3_aa: CASSLELNEQFF
cdr3_nt: TGTGCCAGCAGCTTAGAGTTAAATGAGCAGTTCTTC
j_call: TRBJ2-1
clone_size: NA
d_call: NA
v_call: TRBV7-9

cdr3_aa: CASSDNSNSPLHF
cdr3_nt: TGTGCCAGCAGTGATAACAGTAATTCACCCCTCCACTTT
j_call: TRBJ1-6
clone_size: NA
d_call: NA
v_call: TRBV6-4

cdr3_aa: CASTKRSEANTGELFF
cdr3_nt: TGTGCCAGCACCAAACGGTCGGAGGCGAACACCGGGGAGCTGTTTTTT
j_call: TRBJ2-2
clone_size: NA
d_call: NA
v_call: TRBV28

cdr3_aa: CASSLGVSSNQPQHF
cdr3_nt: TGTGCCAGCAGTTTGGGCGTCAGCAGCAATCAGCCCCAGCATTTT
j_call: TRBJ1-5
clone_size: NA
d_call: NA
v_call: TRBV28

cdr3_aa: CASSKGGWVEREIYEQYF
cdr3_nt: TGTGCCAGCAGCAAAGGGGGCTGGGTTGAGCGGGAGATTTACGAGCAGTACTTC
j_call: TRBJ2-7
clone_size: NA
d_call: NA
v_call: TRBV21-1

cdr3_aa: CASEGGGYGYTF
cdr3_nt: TGTGCCAGCGAGGGGGGCGGCTATGGCTACACCTTC
j_call: TRBJ1-2
clone_size: NA
d_call: NA
v_call: TRBV9

cdr3_aa: CASSHSLNQPQHF
cdr3_nt: TGCGCCAGCAGCCACAGTCTGAATCAGCCCCAGCATTTT
j_call: TRBJ1-5
clone_size: NA
d_call: NA
v_call: TRBV4-1

cdr3_aa: CASSLESGRTNTGELFF
cdr3_nt: TGTGCCAGCAGCTTAGAGAGCGGGAGGACAAACACCGGGGAGCTGTTTTTT
j_call: TRBJ2-2
clone_size: NA
d_call: TRBD2
v_call: TRBV7-8

cdr3_aa: CASVMGPDRHGYTF
cdr3_nt: TGTGCCAGCGTTATGGGGCCGGACAGGCATGGCTACACCTTC
j_call: TRBJ1-2
clone_size: few
d_call: TRBD1
v_call: TRBV6-6

cdr3_aa: CASSPYRGLRYEQYF
cdr3_nt: TGTGCCAGCAGCCCCTACAGGGGCCTTCGCTACGAGCAGTACTTC
j_call: TRBJ2-7
clone_size: NA
d_call: TRBD1
v_call: TRBV27

cdr3_aa: CASSPVSTGLSAGELFF
cdr3_nt: TGCGCCAGCAGCCCCGTTTCGACAGGACTCTCTGCCGGGGAGCTGTTTTTT
j_call: TRBJ2-2
clone_size: NA
d_call: NA
v_call: TRBV4-1

cdr3_aa: CASSPSNTGELFF
cdr3_nt: TGTGCCAGCAGCCCCTCGAACACCGGGGAGCTGTTTTTT
j_call: TRBJ2-2
clone_size: NA
d_call: NA
v_call: TRBV7-3